This section outlines one T cell receptor (beta chain) sequence together with its context. What it binds is unknown. This sample is drawn from a study of beta chain features in type 1 diabetes. General observations from the study: Moderately but significantly shorter TCRB CDR3s were found in Type 1 diabetes patients in all four CD4+ subsets.

V lost 0 bases and J lost 0, with 8 bases in between. The germline gives CDR1 MNHEY, CDR2 SVGAGI. CDR3 size: 15 residues. TCRB transcripts that were expressed got sequenced, as all of the isolated RNA had been reverse transcribed. The assay was immunoSEQ multiplex PCR, and TCRdb's table has in-frame clones only and misses some. The table has hundreds of thousands of clones, around 15% seen once. The clonotype originates from a man younger than 30 with type 1 diabetes. This rearrangement joins TRBV6-5 to TRBJ1-1; no clear D. The material sequenced was naive CD4+ T cells from blood. CDR3 sequence reads: CASSYSYGLNTEAFF. The CDR3 coding sequence is TGTGCCAGCAGTTACTCGTACGGATTGAACACTGAAGCTTTCTTT.